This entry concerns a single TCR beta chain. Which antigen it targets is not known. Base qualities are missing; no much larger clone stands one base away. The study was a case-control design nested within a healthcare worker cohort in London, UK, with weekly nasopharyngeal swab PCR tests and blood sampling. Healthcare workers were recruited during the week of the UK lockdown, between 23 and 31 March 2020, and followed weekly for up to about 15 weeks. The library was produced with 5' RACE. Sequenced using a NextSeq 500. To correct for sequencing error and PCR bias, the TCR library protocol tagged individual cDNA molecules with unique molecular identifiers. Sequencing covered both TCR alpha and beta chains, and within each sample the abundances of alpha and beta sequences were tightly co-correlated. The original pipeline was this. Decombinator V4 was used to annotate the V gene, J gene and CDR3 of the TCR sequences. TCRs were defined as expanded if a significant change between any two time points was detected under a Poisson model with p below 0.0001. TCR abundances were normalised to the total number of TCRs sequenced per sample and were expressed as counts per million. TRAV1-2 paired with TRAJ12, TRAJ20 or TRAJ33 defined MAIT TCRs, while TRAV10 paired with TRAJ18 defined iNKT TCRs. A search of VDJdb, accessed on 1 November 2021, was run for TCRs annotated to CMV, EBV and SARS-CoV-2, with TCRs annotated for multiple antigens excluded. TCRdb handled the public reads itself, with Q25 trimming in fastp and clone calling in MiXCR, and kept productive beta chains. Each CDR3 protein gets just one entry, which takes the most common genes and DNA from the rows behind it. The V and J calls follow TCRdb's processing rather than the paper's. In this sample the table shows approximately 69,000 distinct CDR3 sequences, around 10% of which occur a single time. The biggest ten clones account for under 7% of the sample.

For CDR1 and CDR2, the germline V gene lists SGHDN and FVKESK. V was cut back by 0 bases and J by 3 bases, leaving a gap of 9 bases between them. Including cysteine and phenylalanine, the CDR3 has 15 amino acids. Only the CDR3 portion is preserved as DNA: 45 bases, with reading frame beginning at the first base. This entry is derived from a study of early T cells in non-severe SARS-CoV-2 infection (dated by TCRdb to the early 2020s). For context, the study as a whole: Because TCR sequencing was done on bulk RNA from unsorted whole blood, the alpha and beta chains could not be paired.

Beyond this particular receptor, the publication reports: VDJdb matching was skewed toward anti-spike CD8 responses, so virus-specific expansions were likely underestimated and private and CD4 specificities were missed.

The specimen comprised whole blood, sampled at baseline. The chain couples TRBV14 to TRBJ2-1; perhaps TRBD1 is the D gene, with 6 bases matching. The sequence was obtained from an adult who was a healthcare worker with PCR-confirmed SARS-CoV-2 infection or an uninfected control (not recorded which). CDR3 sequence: CASSQDRGSYNEQFF. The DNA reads TGTGCCAGCAGCCAAGACAGGGGTAGCTACAATGAGCAGTTCTTC.